Sequencing of this T cell receptor (beta chain) was carried out in a study of Ad26.COV2.S vaccination and SARS-CoV-2 variants. Sequencing was performed with immunoSEQ multiplex PCR; in TCRdb, only in-frame clones are kept and a portion is missing. The sample includes around 320,000 clones, around 87% of them seen just once. This CDR3 is built from 15 residues. The J segment lost 5 bases and the V segment lost 1 base, leaving 4 bases of the junction unmatched. Per germline, CDR1 LNHDA and CDR2 SQIVND (reference sequence). As to treatment: around 19 received Ad26.COV2.S at low or high dose, single or two shots; 5 received placebo; per-sample allocation not given. Specimen acquisition occurred on day 63 following the initial vaccine or placebo injection.

The V gene is TRBV19, the J gene TRBJ2-5; 10 bases agree with TRBD2. The TCR sequence derives from a person aged 18-60 years who received the Ad26.COV2.S COVID-19 vaccine or a placebo. The material sequenced was peripheral blood, taken in a trial of Ad26.COV2.S vaccine versus placebo. The DNA for the CDR3 is TGTGCCAGTAGTATAGCCACTAGCGGGGCGGAGACCCAGTACTTC. Amino acids: CASSIATSGAETQYF.